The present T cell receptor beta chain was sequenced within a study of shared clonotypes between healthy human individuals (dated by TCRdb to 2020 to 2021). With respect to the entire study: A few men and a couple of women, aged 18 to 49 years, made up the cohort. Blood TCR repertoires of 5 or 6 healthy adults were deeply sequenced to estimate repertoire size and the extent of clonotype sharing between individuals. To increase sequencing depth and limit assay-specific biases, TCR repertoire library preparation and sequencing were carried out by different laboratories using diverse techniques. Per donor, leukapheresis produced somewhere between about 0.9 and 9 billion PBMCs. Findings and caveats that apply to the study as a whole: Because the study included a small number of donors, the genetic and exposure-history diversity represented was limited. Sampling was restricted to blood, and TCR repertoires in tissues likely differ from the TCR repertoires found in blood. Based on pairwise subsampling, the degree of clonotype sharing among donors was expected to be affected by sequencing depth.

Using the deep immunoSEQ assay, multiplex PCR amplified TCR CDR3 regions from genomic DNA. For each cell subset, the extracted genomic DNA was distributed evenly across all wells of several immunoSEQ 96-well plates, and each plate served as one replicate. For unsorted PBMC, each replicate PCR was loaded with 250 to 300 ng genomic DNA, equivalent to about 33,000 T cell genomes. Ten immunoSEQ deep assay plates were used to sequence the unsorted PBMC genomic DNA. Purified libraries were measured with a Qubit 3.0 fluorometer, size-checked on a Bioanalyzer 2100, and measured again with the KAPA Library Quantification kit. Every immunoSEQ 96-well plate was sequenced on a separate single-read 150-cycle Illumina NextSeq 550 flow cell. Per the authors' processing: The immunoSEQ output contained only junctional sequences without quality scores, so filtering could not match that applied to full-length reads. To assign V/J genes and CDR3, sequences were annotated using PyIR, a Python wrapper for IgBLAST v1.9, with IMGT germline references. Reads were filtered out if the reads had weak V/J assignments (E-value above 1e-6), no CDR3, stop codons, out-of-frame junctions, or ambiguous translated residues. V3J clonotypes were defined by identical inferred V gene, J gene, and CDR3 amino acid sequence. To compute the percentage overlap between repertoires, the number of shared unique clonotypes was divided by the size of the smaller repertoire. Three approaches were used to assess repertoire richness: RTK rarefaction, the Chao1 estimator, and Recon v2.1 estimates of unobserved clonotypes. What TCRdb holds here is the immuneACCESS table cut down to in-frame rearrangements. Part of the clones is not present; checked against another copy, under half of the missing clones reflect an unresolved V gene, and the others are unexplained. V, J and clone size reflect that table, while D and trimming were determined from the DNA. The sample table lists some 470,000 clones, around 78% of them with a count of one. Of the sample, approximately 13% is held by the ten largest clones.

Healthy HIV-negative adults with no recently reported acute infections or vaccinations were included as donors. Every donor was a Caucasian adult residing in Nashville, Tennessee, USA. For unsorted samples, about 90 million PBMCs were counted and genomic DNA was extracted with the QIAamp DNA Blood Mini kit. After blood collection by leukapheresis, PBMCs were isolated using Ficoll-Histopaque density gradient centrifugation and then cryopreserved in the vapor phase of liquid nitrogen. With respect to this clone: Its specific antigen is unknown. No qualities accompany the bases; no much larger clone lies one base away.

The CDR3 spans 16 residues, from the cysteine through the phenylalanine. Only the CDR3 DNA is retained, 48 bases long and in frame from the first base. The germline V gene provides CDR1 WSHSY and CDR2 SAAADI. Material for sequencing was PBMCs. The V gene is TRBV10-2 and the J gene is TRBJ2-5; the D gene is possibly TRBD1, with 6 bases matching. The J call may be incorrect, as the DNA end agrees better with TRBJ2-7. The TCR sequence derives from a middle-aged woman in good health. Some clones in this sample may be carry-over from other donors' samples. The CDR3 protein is CASSEWMRTASYEQYF. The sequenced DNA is TGCGCCAGCAGTGAGTGGATGAGGACAGCATCCTACGAGCAGTACTTC.